The 23 T cell receptor beta chains presented below share a single source sample, sequenced in a study of response to subunit inactivated influenza vaccine. TCRdb recomputed calls from the RT-PCR reads with MiXCR, one row per CDR3 protein. Of a few hundred thousand distinct CDR3 sequences in the sample, 20% to 25% were seen once. Material: PBMCs from blood, obtained approximately 22 months after vaccination. All receptors come from a man aged 45-69 years who received an inactivated influenza vaccine.

This clonotype has a handful of counts. J is TRBJ1-2 and V is TRBV19, with 9 bases identical to TRBD1. V lost 7 bases, J lost 4 bases, and 4 bases stayed unmatched. Per the germline V gene, CDR1 is LNHDA and CDR2 is SQIVND (reference sequence). The CDR3 runs 13 residues. CDR3 coding DNA: TGTGCCAGTAACCGACAGGGGGGCTATGGCTACACCTTC. Amino acids: CASNRQGGYGYTF.

This clonotype appeared a few times. V and J are TRBV29-1 and TRBJ2-3; TRBD1 matches 9 bases. This CDR3 is built from 15 residues. Germline trimming cut 2 bases from V and 0 bases from J; bases unmatched to any gene: 3. The germline gives CDR1 SQVTM, CDR2 ANQGSEA. The CDR3 region has the DNA TGCAGCGTTGAAAGGACAGGGGATAGCACAGATACGCAGTATTTT. Its translation is CSVERTGDSTDTQYF.

The chain carries TRBV7-6 and TRBJ1-2; D unclear. Trimming took 5 bases from V and 1 from J, leaving 8 bases between them. Looked up from germline, CDR1 is SGHVS and CDR2 is FNYEAQ. This CDR3 contains 13 residues. In nucleotides, the CDR3 is TGTGCCAGCAGCCACAGTGTTAACTATGGCTACACCTTC. Its protein is CASSHSVNYGYTF.

In this sample, this clonotype turned up a few times. The rearrangement joins TRBV28 to TRBJ1-4; the match to TRBD1 covers 8 bases. Germline V gene sequence: CDR1 MDHEN, CDR2 SYDVKM. V dropped 3 bases and J dropped 7; count of bases not matched to a gene: 4. This CDR3 is 14 amino acids long. CDR3 DNA sequence: TGTGCCAGCAGTTTCGCACAGGGGGGTGAAAAACTGTTTTTT. As protein: CASSFAQGGEKLFF.

In DNA, the CDR3 is TGTGCCAGCAGCACAGGCGTGAACACTGAAGCTTTCTTT. This gives the protein CASSTGVNTEAFF. The chain links TRBV7-9 to TRBJ1-1; a possible D gene is TRBD1 (5 bases). The CDR3 is made up of 13 amino acids. Germline CDR1 SEHNR, CDR2 FQNEAQ (reference sequence). V was pared by 5 bases and J by 0 bases, with 7 bases between.

In its sample, this clonotype was seen a few times. The rearrangement links TRBV5-6 to TRBJ1-2, with D possibly being TRBD1 (5 bases). The ends were cut back, 4 bases at V and 8 bases at J, with 15 bases in the middle. The CDR3 is 13 residues long. The V gene's germline CDR1 is SGHDT and CDR2 YYEEEE. The DNA of the CDR3 is TGTGCCAGCAGCCTAGGCGACAGACCCGGCTACACCTTC. This sequence encodes CASSLGDRPGYTF.

The genes are TRBV3-1 and TRBJ2-5, with 7 nucleotides matching TRBD2. Germline CDR1 is LGHDT and CDR2 is YNNKEL (reference sequence). Trimming at V came to 1 base and at J to 2 bases, leaving 4 bases not matched to a gene. The CDR3 is 15 amino acids. The CDR3 nucleotides read TGTGCCAGCAGCCAAGTAGGGACTACACAAGAGACCCAGTACTTC. Translation gives CASSQVGTTQETQYF.

This chain connects TRBV6-2 or TRBV6-3 to TRBJ2-2; weak D call: TRBD2 (5 bases). There are 15 residues in the CDR3. V lost 4 bases, J lost 6 bases, and 15 bases lay in between. The V gene's germline CDR1 is MNHEY and CDR2 SVGEGT. The CDR3 sequence is CASSSPVRGSGELFF. In DNA form, the CDR3 reads TGTGCCAGCAGTTCTCCCGTTCGAGGGTCCGGGGAGCTGTTTTTT.

A few counts support this clonotype. The gene calls are TRBV20-1 and TRBJ2-3; weak D call: TRBD2 (6 bases). CDR1 DFQATT and CDR2 SNEGSKA come from the germline V gene (reference sequence). V shed 3 bases and J shed 1 base, with 14 bases lying between them. This CDR3 has 15 amino acids. The CDR3, as DNA: TGCAGTGCTAGGTTAGCTAGCGTGGGCACAGATACGCAGTATTTT. Encoded protein: CSARLASVGTDTQYF.

This clonotype has at least ten counts. The chain links TRBV3-1 to TRBJ1-2; D is unclear. Germline V lookup: CDR1 LGHDT, CDR2 YNNKEL (reference sequence). The CDR3 sequence is 13 residues long. V shed 4 bases and J shed 0 bases, with 6 bases lying between them. CDR3: CASSPLSNYGYTF. The CDR3 nucleotides read TGTGCCAGCAGCCCCCTTTCTAACTATGGCTACACCTTC.

The chain is built from TRBV4-2 and TRBJ1-5; D is unclear. Germline CDR1 is LGHNA and CDR2 is YNFKEQ. This CDR3 region has 16 residues. Trimming took 2 bases from V and 2 from J, leaving 13 bases between them. The CDR3 DNA is TGTGCCAGCAGCCAATCCCGAGACTGGGGCAATCAGCCCCAGCATTTT. Translating it yields CASSQSRDWGNQPQHF.

This clonotype was seen more than once but under ten times. The genes are TRBV19 and TRBJ1-5; D is perhaps TRBD1 (5 bases). From germline, CDR1 is LNHDA and CDR2 SQIVND (reference sequence). The CDR3 runs 14 residues. Trimming stripped 7 bases from V and 9 bases from J, with 19 bases between. The CDR3 is CASTQRPGGPPQHF. Here the CDR3 DNA reads TGTGCCAGTACCCAACGACCCGGGGGACCGCCCCAGCATTTT. The whole variable domain, filled in from reference TRBV19 and TRBJ1-5, reads DGGITQSPKYLFRKEGQNVTLSCEQNLNHDAMYWYRQDPGQGLRLIYYSQIVNDFQKGDIAEGYSVSREKKESFPLTVTSAQKNPTAFYLCASTQRPGGPPQHFGDGTRLSIL.

In regard to this clonotype: A much larger clone lies a single base off, so this may be a read error. The gene calls are TRBV12-3 or TRBV12-4 and TRBJ2-4; D possibly uses TRBD1 or TRBD2 (5 bases each). The CDR3 is 17 amino acids. Trimming left V 6 bases short and J 1 base short, with 19 bases between. The CDR3 protein is CASSLGPLKRAKNIQYF. Written as DNA, the CDR3 is TGTGCCAGCAGCCTGGGACCCCTAAAACGGGCCAAAAACATTCAGTACTTC.

The rearrangement joins TRBV7-8 to TRBJ2-3, with 9 bases lining up with TRBD1. Germline assignment: CDR1 SGHVS and CDR2 FQNEAQ. The CDR3 is made up of 16 amino acids. The ends lost 5 bases at V and 3 bases at J; junction bases unmatched: 9. The CDR3 loop is CASSQLPGQGTDTQYF. The DNA for the CDR3 is TGTGCCAGCAGCCAACTCCCGGGACAGGGTACAGATACGCAGTATTTT.

The chain uses TRBV3-1 and TRBJ2-5; D might be TRBD2 (6 bases). The germline CDR1 and CDR2 sequences are LGHDT and YNNKEL (reference sequence). The CDR3 covers 13 residues. V lost 10 bases and J lost 5, with 17 bases in between. CDR3 region: CATAGLGGETQYF. In DNA, the CDR3 is TGTGCCACCGCCGGATTAGGAGGGGAGACCCAGTACTTC.

The chain employs TRBV6-6 and TRBJ2-7, with 10 bases fitting TRBD2. Looked up from germline, CDR1 is MNHNY and CDR2 is SVGAGI (reference sequence). The CDR3 sequence is 13 residues long. J lost 4 bases, V lost 7 bases, and 4 bases had no gene match. For the CDR3, the DNA is TGTGCCAGCAAGCCAGCGGGAGGGTACGAGCAGTACTTC. Translating it yields CASKPAGGYEQYF.

This clonotype was seen ten or more times. The chain links TRBV10-3 to TRBJ2-7, with 9 bases that match TRBD1. The CDR3 loop spans 13 amino acids. CDR1 ENHRY and CDR2 SYGVKD come from the germline V gene. Losses at the gene ends were 6 bases for V and 5 bases for J; bases not matched to a gene: 5. The CDR3 protein is CAISWGQGNEQYF. The CDR3 DNA reads TGTGCCATCAGCTGGGGACAGGGTAACGAGCAGTACTTC.

This clonotype has a handful of counts. The chain uses TRBV6-2 or TRBV6-3 and TRBJ2-5; D is unresolved. Germline lookup yields CDR1 MNHEY and CDR2 SVGEGT. The CDR3 covers 14 residues. Trimming shortened V by 2 bases and J by 1 base, and 8 bases separated the two germline ends. The CDR3 sequence: CASSYEDGQETQYF. Written as DNA, the CDR3 is TGTGCCAGCAGTTACGAGGACGGCCAAGAGACCCAGTACTTC.

The chain links TRBV29-1 to TRBJ1-2; tentatively, D is TRBD1 (5 bases). Trimming cost V 5 bases and J 7 bases, with 17 bases left between them. The CDR3 is 13 residues long. Germline V gives CDR1 SQVTM, CDR2 ANQGSEA. The CDR3 sequence: CSVHRRGLGGYTF. CDR3 DNA: TGCAGCGTTCACAGGAGGGGTTTAGGTGGCTACACCTTC.

This clonotype was seen repeatedly, ten times or more. The gene calls are TRBV27 and TRBJ1-1; D ambiguous. This CDR3 is built from 17 residues. Per the germline V gene, CDR1 is MNHEY and CDR2 is SMNVEV (reference sequence). Trimming removed 0 bases from V and 1 base from J, with 15 bases in between. The CDR3 bases are TGTGCCAGCAGTTTATCCCCCCCACTTGCAGCGAACACTGAAGCTTTCTTT. Translating gives CASSLSPPLAANTEAFF.

This chain uses TRBV18 with TRBJ2-1; 9 bases are a match to TRBD2. V shed 3 bases, J shed 6 bases, and the junction held 6 bases outside the gene matches. The CDR3 loop spans 15 amino acids. Germline CDR1 reads KGHSH; CDR2 reads LQKENI. CDR3 nucleotides: TGTGCCAGCTCACCTCTGGGACTAGCAGGCAATGAGCAGTTCTTC. This translates into CASSPLGLAGNEQFF.

This sequence joins TRBV4-2 and TRBJ1-6; D gene uncertain. The CDR3 consists of 16 residues. Germline values: CDR1 LGHNA, CDR2 YNFKEQ. V shed 2 bases and J shed 0 bases, with 8 bases lying between them. CDR3 coding DNA: TGTGCCAGCAGCCAAACCGCGGCCTCCTATAATTCACCCCTCCACTTT. It yields the protein CASSQTAASYNSPLHF.

V gene TRBV14 combines with J gene TRBJ1-6, with D perhaps matching TRBD1 (6 bases). Germline-derived CDR1 and CDR2 are SGHDN and FVKESK. The CDR3 has 14 amino acids. V was trimmed by 5 bases and J by 6 bases, leaving 11 bases between them. The DNA for the CDR3 is TGTGCCAGCAGCTTTATCAGGGGTAATTCACCCCTCCACTTT. It codes for CASSFIRGNSPLHF.